This is a list of T cell receptor beta chains from one sample in a study of blood T cell repertoires in COVID-19. The table came from immunoSEQ multiplex PCR; TCRdb's copy has only in-frame clones and leaves some out. The sample carries 150,000 to 190,000 clones, around four fifths recorded once. The sample taken for sequencing was peripheral blood. The source is a woman of 80 years or more with acute or convalescent COVID-19. Both conserved end residues are part of each CDR3. The D gene is left open where the match is weak. Clone size is stated in some rows and not others, as once, few, many or a class when expanded.

>.|.|TRBJ2-2|TRBV6-5
TGTGCCAGCAGTTACTCGAGTGCAACGGGCACCGGGGAGCTGTTTTTT
CASSYSSATGTGELFF
>.|TRBD2|TRBJ2-1|TRBV6-2/TRBV6-3
TGTGCCAGCAGTTACTCACCGCTAGCGGGGATTTACAATGAGCAGTTCTTC
CASSYSPLAGIYNEQFF
>.|.|TRBJ2-2|TRBV7-3
TGTGCCAGCAGCTTAATCCCCCGTAGTAGCACCGGGGAGCTGTTTTTT
CASSLIPRSSTGELFF
>.|TRBD2|TRBJ2-3|TRBV5-1
TGCGCCAGCAGCCTAAGCCCTAGCGGGGGTACAGATACGCAGTATTTT
CASSLSPSGGTDTQYF
>.|.|TRBJ2-3|TRBV20-1
TGCAGTGCTAGTGATTCTAGCGCATCAGATACGCAGTATTTT
CSASDSSASDTQYF
>.|TRBD1|TRBJ2-1|TRBV4-1
TGCGCCAGCAGCCAAGAGGGGACAGGCGCCTACAATGAGCAGTTCTTC
CASSQEGTGAYNEQFF
>.|TRBD2|TRBJ2-7|TRBV19
TGTGCCAGTAGTATGTATCAGGGTGGACTAGCGGGGGCGCCCTCCTACGAGCAGTACTTC
CASSMYQGGLAGAPSYEQYF
>once|TRBD2|TRBJ2-5|TRBV11-2
TGTGCCAGCAGCACACTAGCGGAAGAGACCCAGTACTTC
CASSTLAEETQYF
>few|TRBD1|TRBJ1-2|TRBV30
TGTGCCTGGAGACCTTGGGACAGTACACGAGCTAACTATGGCTACACCTTC
CAWRPWDSTRANYGYTF
>.|.|TRBJ2-2|TRBV5-1
TGCGCCAGCAGCGGTTTCCTAGAGTCCGGGGAGCTGTTTTTT
CASSGFLESGELFF
>.|TRBD2|TRBJ2-2|TRBV20-1
TGCAGTGCTAGTCGGGGGGACGGCACCGGGGAGCTGTTTTTT
CSASRGDGTGELFF
>few|TRBD1|TRBJ1-2|TRBV7-9
TGTGCCAGCAGCTTAGGGACAGGCGTTCGTCGCTACACCTTC
CASSLGTGVRRYTF
>.|.|TRBJ1-1|TRBV7-8
TGTGCCAGCAGCCCAATTTCGGACACTGAAGCTTTCTTT
CASSPISDTEAFF
>.|.|TRBJ1-2|TRBV7-6
TGTGCCAGCAGCGCGGGTGCGGAGTCAAACTATGGCTACACCTTC
CASSAGAESNYGYTF
>.|.|TRBJ1-1|TRBV2
TGTGCCAGCAGTTCCAGGATAGGGAACACTGAAGCTTTCTTT
CASSSRIGNTEAFF
>.|TRBD1|TRBJ2-3|TRBV29-1
TGCAGCGTGGACAGGGGGGCGGATACGCAGTATTTT
CSVDRGADTQYF
>.|.|TRBJ2-2|TRBV6-4
TGTGCCAGCAGTGCAGGGGACTATGGCACCGGGGAGCTGTTTTTT
CASSAGDYGTGELFF
>.|.|TRBJ2-3|TRBV29-1
TGCAGCGTTAACAGCCCGCCCAGCACAGATACGCAGTATTTT
CSVNSPPSTDTQYF
>once|.|TRBJ2-5|TRBV4-3
TGCGCCAGCAGCCCCCTAGTCGGACAGAGGAAAGAGACCCAGTACTTC
CASSPLVGQRKETQYF
>.|TRBD2|TRBJ2-1|TRBV3-1/TRBV3-2
TGTGCCAGCAGCCCCACTAGCGGGATCTACAATGAGCAGTTCTTC
CASSPTSGIYNEQFF
>.|TRBD1|TRBJ1-1|TRBV4-3
TGCGCCAGCAGCCAAGGGACAGGGGAACAGGGGACTGAAGCTTTCTTT
CASSQGTGEQGTEAFF
>.|.|TRBJ2-5|TRBV7-9
TGTGCCAGCAGCTTACGGGATATTCAAGAGACCCAGTACTTC
CASSLRDIQETQYF
>.|TRBD1|TRBJ1-5|TRBV5-1
TGCGCCAGCAGCTTGTCAGGGGGTGATCAGCCCCAGCATTTT
CASSLSGGDQPQHF
>.|.|TRBJ1-1|TRBV7-9
TGTGCCAGCACCCCGGTCGGGGGACCCCCGAACACTGAAGCTTTCTTT
CASTPVGGPPNTEAFF
>.|TRBD1|TRBJ1-2|TRBV5-1
TGCGCCAGCTGGGGACAGCCTAACTATGGCTACACCTTC
CASWGQPNYGYTF
>.|.|TRBJ1-1|TRBV19
TGTGCCAGTAGCCCGTCGACAGCAAACACTGAAGCTTTCTTT
CASSPSTANTEAFF
>.|TRBD1|TRBJ1-5|TRBV19
TGTGCCAGTAGTATAGATCCCGGACCGGGGACAGGGATAGGGAGCAATCAGCCCCAGCATTTT
CASSIDPGPGTGIGSNQPQHF
>.|TRBD2|TRBJ2-1|TRBV7-6
TGTGCCAGCAGCGTAGGGACTAGCGGGCTCTTAAACAATGAGCAGTTCTTC
CASSVGTSGLLNNEQFF
>.|TRBD2|TRBJ2-7|TRBV2
TGTGCCAGCAACATGGGACTAGCTTCCTACGAGCAGTACTTC
CASNMGLASYEQYF
>.|TRBD1|TRBJ2-3|TRBV28
TGTGCCAGCAGTTTCCTAAACAGGGGACCTAGCACAGATACGCAGTATTTT
CASSFLNRGPSTDTQYF
>.|.|TRBJ1-1|TRBV9
TGTGCCAGCAGCGTAAATCAGTACACTGAAGCTTTCTTT
CASSVNQYTEAFF
>.|.|TRBJ1-4|TRBV29-1
TGCAGCGTTGAAATGGCTGAAAAACTGTTTTTT
CSVEMAEKLFF